This T cell receptor (beta chain) was retrieved from a study of T cells after yellow fever vaccination. Trimming left V 1 base short and J 1 base short, with 5 bases between. This CDR3 region has 15 residues. The V gene's germline CDR1 is SGHVS and CDR2 FNYEAQ. TCRdb re-called the 5' RACE reads through MiXCR, storing one row per CDR3 protein. The table lists about 260,000 distinct CDR3 sequences, 10% to 15% of them singletons. This chain links TRBV7-6 with TRBJ2-6; D gene uncertain. The sample here was CD4+ T cells sorted from PBMCs, taken 45 days after the yellow fever booster vaccination. This receptor was taken from a man in his thirties or forties who received the YFV17D yellow fever vaccine. The DNA for the CDR3 is TGTGCCAGCAGCTTAGAGGCTTCTGGGGCCAACGTCCTGACTTTC. Translating it yields CASSLEASGANVLTF.